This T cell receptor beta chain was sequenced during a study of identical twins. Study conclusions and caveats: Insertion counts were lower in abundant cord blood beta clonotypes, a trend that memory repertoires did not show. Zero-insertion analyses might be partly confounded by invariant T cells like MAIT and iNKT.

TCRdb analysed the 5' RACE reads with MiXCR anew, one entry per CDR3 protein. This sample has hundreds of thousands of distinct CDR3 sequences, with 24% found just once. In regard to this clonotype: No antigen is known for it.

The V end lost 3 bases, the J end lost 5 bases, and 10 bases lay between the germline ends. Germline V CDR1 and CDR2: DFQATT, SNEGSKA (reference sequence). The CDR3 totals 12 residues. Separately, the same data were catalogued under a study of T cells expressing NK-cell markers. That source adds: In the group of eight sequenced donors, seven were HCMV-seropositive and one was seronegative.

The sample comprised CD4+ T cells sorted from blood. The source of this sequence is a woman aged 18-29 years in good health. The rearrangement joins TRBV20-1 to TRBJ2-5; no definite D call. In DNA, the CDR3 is TGCAGTGCTAGTAAACGCGTGGAGACCCAGTACTTC. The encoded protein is CSASKRVETQYF.